This TCR beta chain was profiled in a study of cytomegalovirus exposure and HLA in healthy donors. The length of the CDR3 is 13 residues. Germline V gives CDR1 SNHLY, CDR2 FYNNEI. V was trimmed by 6 bases and J by 1 base, leaving 8 bases between them. PCR involved 60 Vbeta and 13 Jbeta primers. Sequenced by immunoSEQ multiplex PCR; TCRdb stores in-frame clones only, minus some. The sample records fewer than 150,000 clones, around four fifths being singletons. The study sampled nominally healthy donors, though unrecorded immune exposures were likely. This TCR came from a man aged 60 to 75 in good health and CMV-seropositive. The rearrangement uses TRBV2 and TRBJ2-3; D uncertain. The specimen sequenced was PBMCs. CDR3: CASRNVGTDTQYF. DNA of the CDR3: TGTGCCAGCAGAAACGTAGGCACAGATACGCAGTATTTT. Using reference TRBV2 and TRBJ2-3 for the parts outside the CDR3, the full variable domain is EPEVTQTPSHQVTQMGQEVILRCVPISNHLYFYWYRQILGQKVEFLVSFYNNEISEKSEIFDDQFSVERPDGSNFTLKIRSTKLEDSAMYFCASRNVGTDTQYFGPGTRLTVL.